This T cell receptor (beta chain) was profiled in a study of cytomegalovirus exposure and HLA in healthy donors. PCR primers comprised 60 Vbeta and 13 Jbeta primers. Data came from immunoSEQ multiplex PCR; TCRdb stores just in-frame clones and leaves some out. The sample shows some 190,000 clones, roughly 74% of them seen only once. Turning to this clone: The antigen is unknown.

Study-wide points: Among TCR sequences, most were rare, though some public TCRs appeared in many donors. Most likely, a cluster of highly shared sequence variants arose as a sequencing artifact. The authors listed some 160 TCR beta chains as cytomegalovirus-associated. HLA alleles showed associations with about 17,000 TCR beta sequences in a later analysis, at a 0.05 false discovery rate.

Trimming took 4 bases from V and 3 from J; bases not matched to a gene: 7. The CDR3 has 15 amino acids. Germline-derived CDR1 and CDR2 are SGDLS and YYNGEE. The sequence derives from a woman in her 30s in good health and CMV-seropositive. Sequencing input: PBMCs. The chain couples TRBV9 to TRBJ2-1, with 7 bases lining up with TRBD2. The CDR3 DNA reads as TGTGCCAGCAGCCTCCTCGGGACTAACTACAATGAGCAGTTCTTC. Encoded protein: CASSLLGTNYNEQFF.